This TCR beta chain is from a study of human T cells and chemical hapten exposure. CDR3 length: 13 amino acids. Trimming removed 4 bases from V and 4 bases from J, with 11 bases in between. From germline, CDR1 is DFQATT and CDR2 SNEGSKA (reference sequence). Time point noted: healthy volunteer bleed at 6 weeks. The total RNA was obtained from whole blood that was not fractionated. As processed by the authors: Approximately 99,000 TCRs per sample was the median, with a range of about 20,000 to 690,600. TCRdb processed the RACE reads anew with MiXCR; each CDR3 protein has one entry. The V and J calls here are based on TCRdb, not the publication. The data hold fewer than 85,000 distinct CDR3 sequences, with 8.6% observed a single time. The table lists this clonotype with a few counts.

The chain combines TRBV20-1 with TRBJ1-5; D possibly corresponds to TRBD1 (5 bases). The sequence came from a female donor in good health. Some clones in this sample may be carry-over from other donors' samples. Sequenced material: whole blood. CDR3 sequence: CSATDTANQPQHF. Here the CDR3 DNA reads TGCAGTGCTACGGACACGGCTAATCAGCCCCAGCATTTT.